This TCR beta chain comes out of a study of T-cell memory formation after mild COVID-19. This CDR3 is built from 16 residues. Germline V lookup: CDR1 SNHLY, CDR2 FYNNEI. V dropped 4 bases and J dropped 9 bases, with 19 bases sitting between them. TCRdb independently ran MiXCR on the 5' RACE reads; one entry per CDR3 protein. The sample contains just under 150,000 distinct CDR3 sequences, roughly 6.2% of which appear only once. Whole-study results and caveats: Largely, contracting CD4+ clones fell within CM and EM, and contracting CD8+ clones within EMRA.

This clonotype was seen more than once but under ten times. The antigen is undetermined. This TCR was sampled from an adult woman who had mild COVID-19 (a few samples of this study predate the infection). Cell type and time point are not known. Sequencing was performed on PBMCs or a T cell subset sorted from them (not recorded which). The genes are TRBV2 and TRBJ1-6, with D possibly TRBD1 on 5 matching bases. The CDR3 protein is CASSGAGSFIGSPLHF. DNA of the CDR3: TGTGCCAGCAGTGGGGCAGGGTCCTTTATAGGTTCACCCCTCCACTTT.